This T cell receptor beta chain is from a study of naive and memory T cell subsets. Blood and skin TCR RNA was reverse transcribed with alpha and beta constant primers. MiXCR was run by TCRdb on the 5' RACE reads, yielding one entry per CDR3 protein. This repertoire shows about 20,000 distinct CDR3 sequences, about 4.4% found once; its top ten account for over 7.5%. Whole-blood samples were more than 2 ml of peripheral blood from healthy adult volunteers. Cells were not sorted; total RNA input targeted about 1 to 1000 ng. This clonotype occurred many times. This TCR came from a male donor in good health.

The DNA for the CDR3 is TGCAGTGCTAGAGGTGGGACCCTCAATGAGCAGTTCTTC. This encodes CSARGGTLNEQFF. The chain employs TRBV20-1 and TRBJ2-1, with D perhaps assigned TRBD1 or TRBD2 (5 bases each). V was pared by 1 base and J by 6 bases, with 10 bases between. The V gene's germline CDR1 is DFQATT and CDR2 SNEGSKA (reference sequence). This CDR3 is built from 13 residues.